This TCR beta chain was recovered during a study of T cells in Graves' hyperthyroidism and ophthalmopathy. Turning to the study itself: Peripheral blood samples were taken at initial diagnosis, prior to any treatment.

Authors of the study amplified TCR beta CDR3 regions from RNA transcripts. HTBI primers were the set used in a first-round RT-PCR of the TCR CDR3. TCRdb used MiXCR to reprocess the multiplex PCR reads, holding one entry per CDR3 protein. The sample has roughly 710,000 distinct CDR3 sequences; roughly a third are singletons. Patients aged 18 to 65 had newly diagnosed hyperthyroidism that had lasted under 2 months. Uncontrolled infection, other autoimmune disease, pregnancy or lactation disqualified patients from enrolment. A remark on this clonotype: Possible read error: a much larger clone is one base away. This likely comes from a read error, as the CDR3 has no conserved phenylalanine or tryptophan at its end.

The CDR3 runs 14 residues. Germline lookup yields CDR1 LNHDA and CDR2 SQIVND (reference sequence). Trimming took 4 bases from V and 8 from J; bases not matched to a gene: 4. Sequenced sample: blood. The TCR originated in a woman aged 35 to 49 with Graves' hyperthyroidism. The chain joins TRBV19 to TRBJ1-4; TRBD1 matches at 10 bases. The CDR3 coding sequence is TGTGCCAGTAGTAAAGACAGGGGGCAAGAAAAACTGTTTCTT. Translated, it gives CASSKDRGQEKLFL.